The source of this T cell receptor beta chain is a study of T cell changes during pregnancy in multiple sclerosis. Germline V gene data show CDR1 as MNHNY and CDR2 as SVGAGI (reference sequence). There are 14 residues in the CDR3. V was shortened by 5 bases and J by 10 bases, with 18 bases between the two germline ends. The method was immunoSEQ multiplex PCR; TCRdb's version includes in-frame clones alone and lacks a portion of them. The sample carries 32,000 or so clones, approximately 89% recorded once. The sequence derives from a female donor with multiple sclerosis, enrolled in a pregnancy study. The J gene is TRBJ2-1, the V gene TRBV6-6; a possible D gene is TRBD1 (6 bases). The sample here was CD8+ T cells from peripheral blood mononuclear cells, taken in the second trimester of pregnancy. This chain's CDR3 is CASSPETGRWEQFF. CDR3 in DNA: TGTGCCAGCAGTCCCGAGACAGGAAGGTGGGAGCAGTTCTTC.